This TCR beta chain was captured in a study of beta chain features in type 1 diabetes. A note on this clone: Its antigen remains unknown.

Of the isolated RNA, all was reverse transcribed, and so the sequenced material was expressed TCRB transcripts. Assay used: immunoSEQ multiplex PCR; TCRdb lists only in-frame clones, some missing. The data hold fewer than 450,000 clones, with roughly 12% observed a single time. Germline V gene sequence: CDR1 LNHDA, CDR2 SQIVND (reference sequence). The CDR3 is 16 residues long. V shed 2 bases, J shed 5 bases, and the junction held 9 bases outside the gene matches. General observations from the study: A moderate, significant TCRB CDR3 shortening appeared in type 1 diabetes across four CD4+ subsets.

The gene calls are TRBV19 and TRBJ2-1, with 7 bases fitting TRBD2. Sequenced: naive CD4+ T cells from blood. The clonotype originates from a woman between 18 and 30 years old with type 1 diabetes. The CDR3 DNA sequence: TGTGCCAGTAGTATACGAGGGCTAGCGGTCCACAATGAGCAGTTCTTC. Translating gives CASSIRGLAVHNEQFF. The full variable domain, in which reference TRBV19 and TRBJ2-1 provide the parts outside the CDR3, is DGGITQSPKYLFRKEGQNVTLSCEQNLNHDAMYWYRQDPGQGLRLIYYSQIVNDFQKGDIAEGYSVSREKKESFPLTVTSAQKNPTAFYLCASSIRGLAVHNEQFFGPGTRLTVL.